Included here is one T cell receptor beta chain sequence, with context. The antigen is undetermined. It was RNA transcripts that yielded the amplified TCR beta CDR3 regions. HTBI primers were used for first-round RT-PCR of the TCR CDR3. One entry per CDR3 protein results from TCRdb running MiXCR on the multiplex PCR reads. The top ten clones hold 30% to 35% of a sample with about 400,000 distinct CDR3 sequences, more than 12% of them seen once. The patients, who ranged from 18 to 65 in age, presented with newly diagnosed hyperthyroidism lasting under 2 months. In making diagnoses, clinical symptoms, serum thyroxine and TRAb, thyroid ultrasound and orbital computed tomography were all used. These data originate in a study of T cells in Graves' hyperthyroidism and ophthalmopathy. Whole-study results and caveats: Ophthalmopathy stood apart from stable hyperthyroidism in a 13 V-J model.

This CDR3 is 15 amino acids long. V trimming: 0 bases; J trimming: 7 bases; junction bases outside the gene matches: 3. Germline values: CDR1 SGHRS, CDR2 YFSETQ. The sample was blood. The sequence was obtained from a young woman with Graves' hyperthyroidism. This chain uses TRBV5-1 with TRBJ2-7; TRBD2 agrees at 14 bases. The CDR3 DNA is TGCGCCAGCAGCTTGGCCGGGACTAGCGGGAGTGAGCAGTACTTC. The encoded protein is CASSLAGTSGSEQYF.